The present T cell receptor (beta chain) was sequenced within a study of T cells in Graves' hyperthyroidism and ophthalmopathy. Points from the study as a whole: In blood, most of the thyroid clonotypes expanded above 0.001 were also present.

The study excluded patients with uncontrolled infection, other autoimmune disease, pregnancy or lactation. PBMCs were sourced from approximately 10 ml fresh peripheral blood. This clonotype came up a few times. Its antigen is currently unknown. Germline CDR1 GTSNPN, CDR2 SVGIG (reference sequence). This CDR3 spans 14 amino acids. With 8 bases removed from V and 8 bases from J, the gap between germline ends came to 21 bases. The CDR3 regions of TCR beta were amplified from RNA transcripts. First-round RT-PCR targeting the TCR CDR3 was performed with the HTBI primer set. TCRdb passed the multiplex PCR reads through MiXCR, listing each CDR3 protein once. The data contain under 600,000 distinct CDR3 sequences, about a sixth of them singletons.

The gene calls are TRBV30 and TRBJ1-4; D is possibly TRBD1 (6 bases). Sample: blood. The receptor was isolated from a middle-aged woman with Graves' ophthalmopathy. CDR3 protein: CAGTNTGLWEKLFF. CDR3 bases: TGTGCCGGGACGAATACAGGGTTGTGGGAAAAACTGTTTTTT. The full variable domain, rest sourced from reference TRBV30 and TRBJ1-4, is SQTIHQWPATLVQPVGSPLSLECTVEGTSNPNLYWYRQAAGRGLQLLFYSVGIGQISSEVPQNLSASRPQDRQFILSSKKLLLSDSGFYLCAGTNTGLWEKLFFGSGTQLSVL.